This TCR beta chain was sequenced during a study of cytomegalovirus exposure and HLA in healthy donors (TCRdb year 2017). Study-wide context: In an earlier analysis of 587 of the donors, approximately 260 Gb of sequence data and about 110 million unique TCR beta sequences from 180 million or so T cells were reported. The study used immunosequencing to profile the T cell repertoires of several hundred subjects and linked those repertoires to cytomegalovirus serostatus. The study was designed to test whether signatures of past pathogen exposure could be identified by cataloging public T cell receptors. A separate validation cohort of roughly 110 different subjects was used in addition to the 666-subject first cohort. In a later genetic analysis, genome-wide SNP genotypes for about 55% of the 666 donors were used, and that subset was treated as a discovery cohort. The number of typed donors differed by locus: roughly 629-630 for A, B, C, DRB1 and DQB1; 500 to 550 for DQA1; approximately 600 for DPA1; and roughly 470 for DPB1. In an earlier analysis of a few hundred of the donors, high-throughput TCR beta sequencing was used to judge whether each TCR beta V gene segment behaved as functional or pseudogenic. The genetic ancestry cluster associated with self-reported Caucasian donors included over 65% of the 300 to 400 genotyped donors. The later analysis used no new phenotypic data to find candidate immune exposures, relying instead on TCR beta sequences and their occurrence across donors. Every repertoire in the discovery cohort had been generated on one and the same sequencing platform. Among around 400 genotyped donors of the cohort, an average of roughly 230,000 unique TCR beta nucleotide sequences was sequenced per donor, of which about 19% were non-productive. To study patterns of TCR occurrence, a later analysis re-analyzed previously published TCR beta repertoires from several hundred donors and added high-resolution HLA genotyping. Donor age, sex, ethnicity and CMV serostatus were compiled together with the repertoire data. An early release that covered several hundred HLA-typed donors contained approximately 300 gigabases of sequencing data and 65 million to 100 million unique TCR sequences. HLA typing covered class I and class II loci at four-digit resolution. Roughly five DR-DQ haplotypes were handled as single units for association and clustering because linkage in the cohort was strong. To predict cytomegalovirus infection status, the study combined high-throughput TCR immunosequencing, statistical association of individual TCRs with disease status, and machine learning.

This clone came up once. What this receptor recognizes is not known. Base qualities are not at hand, and no much larger clone is one base apart. CDR3 length: 16 amino acids, cysteine to phenylalanine. The read is trimmed to its CDR3 DNA, 48 bases read in frame from base 1. The germline V gene gives CDR1 as MNHNS and CDR2 as SASEGT. V is reduced by 0 bases and J by 4 bases, leaving a spacing of 15 bases between them. The paper as a whole reports these results and caveats: The authors suggested that the approach could potentially be generalized to other disease states and immunological phenotypes. In an earlier analysis of roughly 560 of the donors, most TCR beta V segments were observed in productive rearrangements about 87% or about 30% of the time, broadly matching IMGT annotations. Strong co-occurrence of HLA alleles, especially DR and DQ, made assigning TCR associations to individual alleles difficult. Because counts were too low, about 18 rarely observed V segments, including chromosome 9 orphons, were left out of the earlier analysis of 587 of the donors. Because HLA typing was unavailable for some donors at each locus, only the typed subset was used in association tests. A later analysis found that TCR association rates varied across HLA loci, with DRB1 alleles showing the most associated TCRs and HLA-C alleles the fewest. According to a later analysis, parvovirus B19, influenza, CMV and Epstein-Barr virus appeared linked to several top co-occurrence clusters. Presence/absence analyses assumed roughly uniform sequencing depth across donors, an assumption that may not hold. A cluster of highly shared sequence variants was judged likely to represent a technical artifact of the sequencing pipeline. CMV serostatus was the only immune exposure information available for the cohort. A later analysis found that most CMV-associated TCR beta chains appeared HLA-restricted, with HLA associations seemingly driven largely by CMV exposure. In vitro tests confirmed that a few of the cytomegalovirus-associated TCR beta chains recognize cytomegalovirus antigens. V-gene and J-gene trimming of TCR beta chains was associated with a missense DCLRE1C variant in a later genetic analysis, and the association was replicated in an independent cohort. In a later analysis, some 17,000 TCR beta sequences were associated with specific HLA alleles at a false discovery rate of 0.05. In the study, some 180 TCR beta chains were listed as associated with cytomegalovirus. The classifier was reported to diagnose cytomegalovirus status with high specificity and sensitivity in both the original and validation cohorts. Linkage disequilibrium might explain the correlated functional status among segregating V segments, but an unknown experimental factor could not be ruled out. Because the 87-base-pair reads could not distinguish some IMGT-functional V segments, including TRBV6-2 and TRBV6-3, those segments were excluded. Across donors, most TCR sequences were observed very rarely, whereas some public TCRs were present in many individuals. In a later genetic analysis, fewer N-insertions in productive TCRs were reported among donors in an Asian-associated ancestry cluster than the approximately 670-donor mean. In this cohort, only TCR beta chains were sequenced, and detectable features were limited by the absence of alpha or paired-chain data. In a later analysis, HLA-associated TCR beta chains were found to be more clonally expanded and to have lower generation probabilities than equally common non-associated chains. A further reported finding was that TCR beta sequences accurately predicted the HLA-A and HLA-B alleles for most subjects in the first cohort.

The cohort was made up of roughly 670 healthy bone marrow donors. At the time of sampling, all cohort members were nominally healthy, though unrecorded immune exposures were likely present. The donor was CMV seropositive and belonged to the group of 250 to 300 seropositive cohort members. Each donor provided a peripheral blood sample, and peripheral blood mononuclear cells were used for TCR beta sequencing. The Qiagen DNeasy Blood Extraction Kit was used to extract genomic DNA from the blood cell samples. Library construction relied on the immunoSEQ multiplex PCR assay. For the multiplex PCR, a mixture combining 60 forward primers for TCR Vbeta segments and 13 reverse primers for TCR Jbeta segments was used. Amplification of the CDR3 region of rearranged TCR beta genes was performed with a multiplex PCR assay on genomic DNA. The Illumina HiSeq System was used to sequence the amplified TCR beta libraries as 87-base-pair reads. On the authors' methods: A later analysis counted some 80 million unique TCR beta chains across the 600 to 850 repertoires, and roughly 9.9 million of these chains were shared by at least two donors. Raw reads were error-corrected and collapsed into unique sequences by a nearest-neighbor algorithm in which closely related sequences were merged to remove PCR and sequencing errors. V, D and J gene segments were assigned by aligning CDR3 sequences to IMGT reference sequences. For a sequence to be retained, a match of at least six nucleotides was required to both a V gene segment and a J gene segment. Rearrangements were called productive when the CDR3 lacked stop codons and stayed in frame with V and J; all others were non-productive. Following IMGT convention, CDR3 was defined as the stretch from the second conserved V-encoded cysteine to the conserved J-encoded phenylalanine. The earlier analysis of 500 to 600 of the donors excluded sequences that lacked an unambiguous match to a single V gene segment. An earlier analysis of under 750 of the donors called V segments functional above 56.7% productive rearrangements and segregating when the between-donor standard deviation exceeded 5%. A statistical classification framework was developed to diagnose cytomegalovirus status using the catalog of TCR beta chain sequences. V and J gene assignment, in a later analysis, came from comparing TCR nucleotide sequences with IMGT/GENE-DB human TR gene sequences. The TCRdist pipeline was used in a later analysis to assign CDR3 sequences and most-parsimonious VDJ recombination scenarios. In a later analysis, every TCR beta chain was defined by the combination of its CDR3 amino acid sequence and its V-gene family, and reads without a unique V-gene family were dropped. A later analysis removed 500 to 650 highly shared, low-generation-probability nucleotide sequences to deal with suspected cross-contamination and a sequencing artifact. A later analysis calculated a clonal expansion index for each public chain from normalized within-repertoire ranks of inferred template counts. A later analysis computed generation probabilities with a VDJ recombination model fitted to out-of-frame rearrangements, and checked the results against IGoR. In a later analysis, hypergeometric tests were used to score TCR-TCR, TCR-HLA and TCR-CMV co-occurrence, with a repertoire-size bias correction applied to TCR pairs. To estimate false discovery rates, a later analysis permuted the HLA or CMV assignments 20 times. In a later analysis, co-occurring TCRs were grouped with DBSCAN, and TCRdist sequence similarity was added when clustering was performed within HLA-allele-positive subsets. Repertoires with fewer than 30,000 or more than 120,000 public chains, plus five repertoires with anomalous nucleotide sharing, were excluded from co-occurrence clustering. Here the immuneACCESS table is served through TCRdb, limited to in-frame sequences with V and J called. Missing clones are a known gap in these copies; in checked studies unresolved V genes cover under half, and the rest lacks a known reason. V and J calls and clone size are copied from that table; D and trimming were computed from the DNA. This sample gives about 110,000 clones in total; around 74% of them show up just once. The ten largest clones capture about 15% of the sample.

Sequenced: PBMCs. The rearrangement joined TRBV6-1 to TRBJ1-2; the D gene lacks a confident call. The sequence derives from a woman between 40 and 55 years old in good health and CMV-seropositive. The CDR3: CASSEALQNTPYGYTF. The nucleotide sequence is given as TGTGCCAGCAGTGAAGCGCTTCAAAACACCCCCTATGGCTACACCTTC.